Listed below are T cell receptor beta chains from one sample, sequenced in a study. A single record per CDR3 protein comes from TCRdb applying MiXCR to the 5' RACE reads. The sample includes 30,000 to 35,000 distinct CDR3 sequences, around 27% seen only once; the top ten take about 2.5%. The sample taken for sequencing was tumor-infiltrating Tregs sorted from the breast tumor. The receptors originated from a female donor with breast cancer. Each CDR3 is given with its conserved first and last residue. The order of the fields is clone size, J gene, V gene, D gene, CDR3 DNA, CDR3 protein. The D gene is left open where the match is weak. Size is omitted from some rows. Given values are once, few, many or a class for expanded clones.

size: -
J: TRBJ2-7
V: TRBV7-9
D: TRBD2
DNA: TGTGCCAGCAACCTGGGACTAGCGGGAGAACAGTACTTC
CDR3: CASNLGLAGEQYF

size: many
J: TRBJ1-2
V: TRBV7-9
D: TRBD1
DNA: TGTGCCAGCAGCTTAACGACAGGGATGGGCTACACCTTC
CDR3: CASSLTTGMGYTF

size: few
J: TRBJ2-3
V: TRBV15
D: -
DNA: TGTGCCACCAGCAGAGACTACCCGAGCACAGATACGCAGTATTTT
CDR3: CATSRDYPSTDTQYF

size: many
J: TRBJ2-5
V: TRBV7-3
D: -
DNA: TGTGCCAGCAGCTTGGCCCGGGGGGCCCAAGAGACCCAGTACTTC
CDR3: CASSLARGAQETQYF

size: -
J: TRBJ2-1
V: TRBV20-1
D: TRBD2
DNA: TGCAGTGCTAGACCCAGACTAGCGGGAGTGGGGAATGAGCAGTTCTTC
CDR3: CSARPRLAGVGNEQFF

size: -
J: TRBJ1-2
V: TRBV29-1
D: -
DNA: TGCAGCGTTGATTCGTCCTACGGGTATGGCTACACCTTC
CDR3: CSVDSSYGYGYTF

size: -
J: TRBJ2-1
V: TRBV20-1
D: -
DNA: TGCAGTGCAAACCCCAACCGGCTCCATGAGCAGTTCTTC
CDR3: CSANPNRLHEQFF

size: -
J: TRBJ1-2
V: TRBV7-2
D: -
DNA: TGTGCCAGCTGCCGGGACCGATACTATGGCTACACCTTC
CDR3: CASCRDRYYGYTF

size: many
J: TRBJ2-1
V: TRBV6-5
D: -
DNA: TGTGCCAGCAGTTATATGGGTAACGATGAGCAGTTCTTC
CDR3: CASSYMGNDEQFF

size: -
J: TRBJ1-1
V: TRBV6-6
D: -
DNA: TGTGCCAGCAGTTACTCCGGACGAAAGAACACTGAAGCTTTCTTT
CDR3: CASSYSGRKNTEAFF

size: few
J: TRBJ2-7
V: TRBV7-9
D: -
DNA: TGTGCCAGCTCTGGACTAACCTACGAGCAGTACTTC
CDR3: CASSGLTYEQYF

size: many
J: TRBJ2-7
V: TRBV9
D: -
DNA: TGTGCCAGCAGCTCCGGGACACAGGGTACCCTTGGCGAGCAGTACTTC
CDR3: CASSSGTQGTLGEQYF

size: many
J: TRBJ2-5
V: TRBV5-1
D: -
DNA: TGCGCCAGCAGCTTGGCCGGAGGGGTCGGAGAGACCCAGTACTTC
CDR3: CASSLAGGVGETQYF

size: -
J: TRBJ1-1
V: TRBV6-5
D: -
DNA: TGTGCCAGCAGCCCACATACCCAGAACACTGAAGCTTTCTTT
CDR3: CASSPHTQNTEAFF

size: many
J: TRBJ1-1
V: TRBV6-5
D: -
DNA: TGTGCCAGCAGTTCGTCCAGCGGGACTGAAGCTTTCTTT
CDR3: CASSSSSGTEAFF

size: many
J: TRBJ2-7
V: TRBV20-1
D: TRBD2
DNA: TGCAGTGCTTACGACAGACTAGCGGGAGACGGTTTCTACGAGCAGTACTTC
CDR3: CSAYDRLAGDGFYEQYF

size: few
J: TRBJ1-5
V: TRBV2
D: -
DNA: TGTGCCAGCAGTGCACAGGTGATAGGGAATCAGCCCCAGCATTTT
CDR3: CASSAQVIGNQPQHF

size: many
J: TRBJ2-1
V: TRBV6-2/TRBV6-3
D: TRBD2
DNA: TGTGCCAGCAGTGCCATGGGCCGGGAGGGGGGTGAGCAGTTCTTC
CDR3: CASSAMGREGGEQFF

size: -
J: TRBJ1-5
V: TRBV20-1
D: -
DNA: TGCAGTGCTAGACCAGGGGCGGTTAGCAATCAGCCCCAGCATTTT
CDR3: CSARPGAVSNQPQHF

size: -
J: TRBJ2-1
V: TRBV7-6
D: -
DNA: TGTGCCAGCAGCCCCCGCCAGGGGACTACGGGCAATGAGCAGTTCTTC
CDR3: CASSPRQGTTGNEQFF

size: -
J: TRBJ1-5
V: TRBV2
D: TRBD1
DNA: TGTGCCAGCAGTCGACAGGGCTGGAATCAGCCCCAGCATTTT
CDR3: CASSRQGWNQPQHF

size: -
J: TRBJ2-7
V: TRBV9
D: -
DNA: TGTGCCAGCAGCGTGACCGGGACACCCACTTCCGAGCAGTACTTC
CDR3: CASSVTGTPTSEQYF

size: -
J: TRBJ2-3
V: TRBV7-2
D: -
DNA: TGTGCCAGCAGCTTAGTCCTAGGAAAGGGGAGGACAGATACGCAGTATTTT
CDR3: CASSLVLGKGRTDTQYF

size: many
J: TRBJ2-1
V: TRBV6-1
D: TRBD2
DNA: TGTGCCAGCAGTGAATTGGGACTAGCCTCATGGTTCTTC
CDR3: CASSELGLASWFF

size: -
J: TRBJ2-1
V: TRBV6-5
D: TRBD2
DNA: TGTGCCAGCAGCTACGGGAGCGGGAGTAAACAGTTCTTC
CDR3: CASSYGSGSKQFF

size: -
J: TRBJ2-1
V: TRBV6-1
D: TRBD2
DNA: TGTGCCAGCACCTTGGGACTAGCGGAGGCCTACAATGAGCAGTTCTTC
CDR3: CASTLGLAEAYNEQFF

size: many
J: TRBJ1-5
V: TRBV6-6
D: -
DNA: TGTGCCAGCAGTTACCGGGGCTTAAATCAGCCCCAGCATTTT
CDR3: CASSYRGLNQPQHF

size: few
J: TRBJ1-5
V: TRBV20-1
D: -
DNA: TGCAGTGCTGCCTCAGCCAATCAGCCCCAGCATTTT
CDR3: CSAASANQPQHF

size: -
J: TRBJ2-7
V: TRBV6-6
D: TRBD1
DNA: TGTGCCAGCAGCTCCGGGACAGGTGGCTCCTACGAGCAGTACTTC
CDR3: CASSSGTGGSYEQYF

size: many
J: TRBJ1-5
V: TRBV9
D: -
DNA: TGTGCCAGCAGCGTAGGAGGGGATAGCAATCAGCCCCAGCATTTT
CDR3: CASSVGGDSNQPQHF

size: -
J: TRBJ2-7
V: TRBV15
D: -
DNA: TGTGCCACCAGCAGGGAATCCGCGCGGGGCTACGAGCAGTACTTC
CDR3: CATSRESARGYEQYF

size: many
J: TRBJ1-3
V: TRBV27
D: TRBD1
DNA: TGTGCCAGCAGTCCGAGACAGGGCCCGGGAAACACCATATATTTT
CDR3: CASSPRQGPGNTIYF

size: -
J: TRBJ1-1
V: TRBV18
D: TRBD1
DNA: TGTGCCAGCTCACCCTGGACAGGGAGGAACACTGAAGCTTTCTTT
CDR3: CASSPWTGRNTEAFF

size: few
J: TRBJ2-7
V: TRBV11-1
D: TRBD1
DNA: TGTGCCAGCAGCCGGGACAGCTCCTACGAGCAGTACTTC
CDR3: CASSRDSSYEQYF

size: medium-sized
J: TRBJ1-1
V: TRBV5-5
D: -
DNA: TGTGCCAGCAGCTTAACAACTATGAACACTGAAGCTTTCTTT
CDR3: CASSLTTMNTEAFF

size: -
J: TRBJ1-1
V: TRBV12-3/TRBV12-4
D: -
DNA: TGTGCCAGCAGTTTAGAATCGGCTGAAGCTTTCTTT
CDR3: CASSLESAEAFF

size: many
J: TRBJ2-1
V: TRBV24-1
D: -
DNA: TGTGCCACCGGAGGTTACAATGAGCAGTTCTTC
CDR3: CATGGYNEQFF

size: many
J: TRBJ2-1
V: TRBV25-1
D: TRBD2
DNA: TGTGCCAGCAGTGACCCGGGACTAGCGGGAGTTAGGAATGAGCAGTTCTTC
CDR3: CASSDPGLAGVRNEQFF

size: medium-sized
J: TRBJ2-1
V: TRBV4-1
D: TRBD1
DNA: TGCGCCAGCAGCCAAGTCTGGGACAGGGGAGGGTGGCAGTTCTTC
CDR3: CASSQVWDRGGWQFF

size: medium-sized
J: TRBJ2-1
V: TRBV7-9
D: TRBD2
DNA: TGTGCCAGCAGCCCACTAGCGGGGTCAAGGTACAATGAGCAGTTCTTC
CDR3: CASSPLAGSRYNEQFF

size: -
J: TRBJ2-2
V: TRBV3-1
D: TRBD1
DNA: TGTGCCAGCAGCCAAGTAGGTGACAGGGATACCGGGGAGCTGTTTTTT
CDR3: CASSQVGDRDTGELFF

size: few
J: TRBJ2-3
V: TRBV18
D: TRBD2
DNA: TGTGCCAGCTCACCAACCTGGACTAGCGGGGTTAGCACAGATACGCAGTATTTT
CDR3: CASSPTWTSGVSTDTQYF

size: -
J: TRBJ1-1
V: TRBV6-1
D: TRBD1
DNA: TGTGCCAGCAGTTTGCATGGACAGGTGAACACTGAAGCTTTCTTT
CDR3: CASSLHGQVNTEAFF

size: -
J: TRBJ2-1
V: TRBV7-2
D: -
DNA: TGTGCCAGCAGCTTAGGTGACGGGACTTATAGAATCTCCTCCTACAATGAGCAGTTCTTC
CDR3: CASSLGDGTYRISSYNEQFF

size: many
J: TRBJ2-5
V: TRBV6-5
D: -
DNA: TGTGCCAGCACCCGGACGGCCCGGGAGACCCAGTACTTC
CDR3: CASTRTARETQYF